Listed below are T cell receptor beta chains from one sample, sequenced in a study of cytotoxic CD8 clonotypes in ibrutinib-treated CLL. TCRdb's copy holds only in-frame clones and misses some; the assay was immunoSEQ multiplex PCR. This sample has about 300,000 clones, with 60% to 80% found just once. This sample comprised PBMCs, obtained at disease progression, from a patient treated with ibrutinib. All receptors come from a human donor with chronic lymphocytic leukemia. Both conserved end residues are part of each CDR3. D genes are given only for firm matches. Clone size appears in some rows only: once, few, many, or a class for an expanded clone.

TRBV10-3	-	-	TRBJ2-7	CAISESGYEQYF	TGTGCCATCAGTGAGTCGGGGTACGAGCAGTACTTC
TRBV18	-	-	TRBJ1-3	CASSPGNTIYF	TGTGCCAGCTCACCCGGAAACACCATATATTTT
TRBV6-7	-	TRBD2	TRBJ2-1	CASSYVLAGGSSYNEQFF	TGTGCCAGCAGTTATGTACTAGCGGGGGGGAGCTCCTACAATGAGCAGTTCTTC
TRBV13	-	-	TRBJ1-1	CASNKVVGTEAFF	TGTGCCAGCAACAAAGTCGTGGGTACTGAAGCTTTCTTT
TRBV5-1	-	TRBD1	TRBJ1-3	CASSLRTGKGNTIYF	TGCGCCAGCAGCTTACGGACAGGGAAGGGAAACACCATATATTTT
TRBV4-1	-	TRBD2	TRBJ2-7	CASSQGGLAGASYEQYF	TGCGCCAGCAGCCAAGGGGGACTAGCGGGAGCCTCCTACGAGCAGTACTTC
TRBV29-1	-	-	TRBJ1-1	CSVVDDYTEAFF	TGCAGCGTAGTAGACGACTACACTGAAGCTTTCTTT
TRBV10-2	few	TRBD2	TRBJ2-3	CASSEPGLVGPDTQYF	TGCGCCAGCAGTGAACCGGGACTAGTGGGCCCAGATACGCAGTATTTT
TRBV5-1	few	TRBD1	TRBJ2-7	CASSLATGFYEQYF	TGCGCCAGCAGCTTGGCGACAGGGTTCTACGAGCAGTACTTC
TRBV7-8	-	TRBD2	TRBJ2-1	CASSIPRIAGGSNEQFF	TGTGCCAGCAGCATCCCCCGCATAGCGGGGGGGTCCAATGAGCAGTTCTTC
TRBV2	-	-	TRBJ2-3	CASRVGSGVDTQYF	TGTGCCAGCAGAGTGGGCTCAGGGGTCGATACGCAGTATTTT
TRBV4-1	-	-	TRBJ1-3	CASSQVYGPSSGNTIYF	TGCGCCAGCAGCCAAGTGTATGGGCCGTCCTCTGGAAACACCATATATTTT
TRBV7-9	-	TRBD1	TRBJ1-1	CASSHSGGTEAFF	TGTGCCAGCAGTCACTCAGGGGGCACTGAAGCTTTCTTT
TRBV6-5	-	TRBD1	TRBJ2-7	CASSTGQGSNEQYF	TGTGCCAGCAGCACGGGACAGGGCTCCAACGAGCAGTACTTC
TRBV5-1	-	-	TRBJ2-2	CASSLVPGELFF	TGCGCCAGCAGCTTGGTTCCCGGGGAGCTGTTTTTT
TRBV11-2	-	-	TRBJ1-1	CASSLVHYTEAFF	TGTGCCAGCAGCTTAGTTCATTATACTGAAGCTTTCTTT
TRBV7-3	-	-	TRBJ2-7	CASSPSVSSYEQYF	TGTGCCAGCAGCCCTTCGGTGAGCTCCTACGAGCAGTACTTC
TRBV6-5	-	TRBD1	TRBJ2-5	CASSSGTDKRGTQYF	TGTGCCAGCAGTTCCGGGACAGATAAGAGGGGGACCCAGTACTTC
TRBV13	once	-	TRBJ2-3	CASSFGRVTDTQYF	TGTGCCAGCAGCTTTGGTCGGGTCACAGATACGCAGTATTTT
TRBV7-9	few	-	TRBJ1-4	CASSFGEANEKLFF	TGTGCCAGCAGCTTCGGTGAAGCTAATGAAAAACTGTTTTTT
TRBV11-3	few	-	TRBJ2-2	CASSARSGELFF	TGTGCCAGCAGCGCTAGATCCGGGGAGCTGTTTTTT
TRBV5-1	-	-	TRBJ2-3	CASSWFGTDTQYF	TGCGCCAGCAGCTGGTTCGGCACAGATACGCAGTATTTT
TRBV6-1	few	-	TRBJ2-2	CASSERQRSGELFF	TGTGCCAGCAGTGAGAGGCAAAGGTCCGGGGAGCTGTTTTTT
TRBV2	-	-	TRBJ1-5	CASSGLRDTSPERQPQHF	TGTGCCAGCAGCGGTCTCCGGGACACCTCCCCCGAACGTCAGCCCCAGCATTTT
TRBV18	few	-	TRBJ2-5	CASSPTRTQETQYF	TGTGCCAGCTCACCGACCAGAACCCAAGAGACCCAGTACTTC
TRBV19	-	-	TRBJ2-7	CASSSSTYEQYF	TGTGCCAGTAGCAGCTCGACCTACGAGCAGTACTTC
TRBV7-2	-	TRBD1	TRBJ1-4	CASSPRQGDGKLFF	TGTGCCAGCAGCCCCAGACAGGGGGACGGAAAACTGTTTTTT
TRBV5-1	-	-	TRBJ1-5	CASSSVSGHPWPQHF	TGCGCCAGCAGTTCTGTTTCGGGACACCCGTGGCCCCAGCATTTT
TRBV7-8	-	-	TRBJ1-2	CASSLIHNYGYTF	TGTGCCAGCAGCTTAATTCACAACTATGGCTACACCTTC
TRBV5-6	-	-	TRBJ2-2	CASSLAGGIGTGELFF	TGTGCCAGCAGCTTGGCCGGGGGTATTGGCACCGGGGAGCTGTTTTTT
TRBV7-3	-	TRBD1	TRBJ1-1	CASSFGQGFEAFF	TGTGCCAGCAGCTTCGGACAGGGGTTTGAAGCTTTCTTT
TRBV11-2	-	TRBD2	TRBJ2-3	CASSLLMSHSGGVGDTQYF	TGTGCCAGCAGCTTATTGATGTCCCATAGCGGGGGCGTAGGAGATACGCAGTATTTT
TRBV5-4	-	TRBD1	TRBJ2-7	CASSFRALGQGVYEQYF	TGTGCCAGCAGCTTCCGCGCCCTGGGACAGGGGGTATACGAGCAGTACTTC
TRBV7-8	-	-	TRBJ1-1	CASSHRAGRDTEAFF	TGTGCCAGCAGCCACAGGGCGGGACGGGACACTGAAGCTTTCTTT
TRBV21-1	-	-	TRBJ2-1	CASTDLLGVHEQFF	TGTGCCAGCACCGACCTCCTGGGAGTTCATGAGCAGTTCTTC
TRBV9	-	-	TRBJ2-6	CATSGRDGSGANVLTF	TGTGCCACCTCGGGCAGGGACGGCTCTGGGGCCAACGTCCTGACTTTC
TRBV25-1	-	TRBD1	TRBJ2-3	CASSDPPGQPTDTQYF	TGTGCCAGCAGTGACCCACCGGGACAGCCCACAGATACGCAGTATTTT
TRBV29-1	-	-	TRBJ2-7	CSVWANSLYEQYF	TGCAGCGTTTGGGCGAACAGTCTATACGAGCAGTACTTC
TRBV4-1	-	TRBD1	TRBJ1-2	CASSQAGQGRYGYTF	TGTGCCAGCAGCCAAGCAGGACAGGGCCGCTATGGCTACACCTTC
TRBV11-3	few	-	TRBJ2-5	CASSLGGRETQYF	TGTGCCAGCAGCTTAGGAGGCAGGGAGACCCAGTACTTC
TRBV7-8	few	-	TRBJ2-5	CASSLLRVQETQYF	TGTGCCAGCAGCTTACTGCGCGTCCAAGAGACCCAGTACTTC
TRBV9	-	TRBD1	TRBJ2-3	CASSGQGFADTQYF	TGTGCCAGCAGCGGACAGGGGTTTGCAGATACGCAGTATTTT
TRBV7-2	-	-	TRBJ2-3	CASSLFRAASTDTQYF	TGTGCCAGCAGCTTATTTCGGGCGGCTAGCACAGATACGCAGTATTTT
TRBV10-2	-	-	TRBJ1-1	CASSERVNTEAFF	TGCGCCAGCAGTGAGAGGGTGAACACTGAAGCTTTCTTT
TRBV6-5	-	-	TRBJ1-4	CASSPELATNEKLFF	TGTGCCAGCAGTCCCGAGCTTGCAACTAATGAAAAACTGTTTTTT
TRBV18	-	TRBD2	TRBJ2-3	CASTTLLAGADTQYF	TGTGCCAGCACTACCTTACTAGCGGGCGCAGATACGCAGTATTTT
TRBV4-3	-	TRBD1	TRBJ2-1	CASSQDLRQGNYNEQFF	TGCGCCAGCAGCCAAGATCTTCGACAGGGGAACTACAATGAGCAGTTCTTC
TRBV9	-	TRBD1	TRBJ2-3	CASSVTGRDTQYF	TGTGCCAGCAGCGTGACAGGGAGAGATACGCAGTATTTT
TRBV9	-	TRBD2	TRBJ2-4	CASSVGGGLAKNIQYF	TGTGCCAGCAGCGTAGGCGGGGGGCTAGCCAAAAACATTCAGTACTTC
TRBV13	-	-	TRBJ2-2	CASSPNGGVRDTGELFF	TGTGCCAGCAGCCCGAACGGAGGAGTACGGGACACCGGGGAGCTGTTTTTT
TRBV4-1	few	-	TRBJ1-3	CASSQGLISGNTIYF	TGCGCCAGCAGCCAGGGACTGATCTCTGGAAACACCATATATTTT
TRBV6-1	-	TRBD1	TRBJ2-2	CASSDGTGSPGELFF	TGTGCCAGCAGTGACGGGACAGGGTCCCCCGGGGAGCTGTTTTTT
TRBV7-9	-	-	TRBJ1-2	CASTSWRTAFSDYGYTF	TGTGCCAGCACCTCCTGGAGGACAGCCTTCTCGGACTATGGCTACACCTTC
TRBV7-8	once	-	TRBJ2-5	CASSLGARQETQYF	TGTGCCAGCAGCTTAGGGGCTAGGCAAGAGACCCAGTACTTC